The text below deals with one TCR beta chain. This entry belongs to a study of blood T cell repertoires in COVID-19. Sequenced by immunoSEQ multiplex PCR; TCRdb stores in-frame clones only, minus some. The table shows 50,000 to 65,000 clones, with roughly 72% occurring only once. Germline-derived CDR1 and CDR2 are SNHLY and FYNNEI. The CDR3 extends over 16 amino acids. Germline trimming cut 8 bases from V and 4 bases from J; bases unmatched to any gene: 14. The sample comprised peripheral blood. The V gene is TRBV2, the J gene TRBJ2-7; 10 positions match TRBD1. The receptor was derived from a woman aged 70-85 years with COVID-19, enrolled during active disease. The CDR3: CASAGRQGAVKYEQYV. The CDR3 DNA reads TGTGCCAGCGCCGGAAGACAGGGGGCCGTAAAGTACGAGCAGTACGTC.